The 16 T cell receptor beta chains below come from one sample, sequenced in a study of blood T cell repertoires in COVID-19. Measured with immunoSEQ multiplex PCR; TCRdb has only the in-frame clones, and not every one. The repertoire consists of 200,000 to 300,000 clones, with approximately 90% occurring once and the leading ten covering around 1.3%. Input material: PBMCs or T cells enriched from blood (not recorded which). These receptors all stem from a woman in her forties with acute COVID-19.

The table lists this clone with a count of one. J is TRBJ1-6 and V is TRBV20-1, with 8 bases matching TRBD1. Germline V gene lookup returns CDR1 DFQATT and CDR2 SNEGSKA (reference sequence). V was pared by 3 bases and J by 10 bases, with 5 bases of the junction left unmatched. CDR3 size: 13 residues. The CDR3 DNA sequence: TGCAGTGCTAGTTCAGGGGGCAGGTCACCCCTCCACTTT. Protein sequence: CSASSGGRSPLHF.

The rearrangement uses TRBV19 and TRBJ2-1; D is unclear. V lost 3 bases and J 8 bases, leaving 17 bases between the germline ends. Germline CDR1 is LNHDA and CDR2 is SQIVND (reference sequence). CDR3 length: 15 residues. The CDR3 sequence: CASSMAASFVYEQFF. The CDR3, as DNA: TGTGCCAGTAGTATGGCGGCTAGTTTTGTCTATGAGCAGTTCTTC.

V usage is TRBV11-2 and J usage is TRBJ2-5; TRBD2 matches at 9 bases. Germline V lookup: CDR1 SGHAT, CDR2 FQNNGV. V shed 3 bases and J 2 bases; nucleotides not matched to a gene: 4. The CDR3 covers 15 residues. CDR3 sequence reads: CASSLRLAEQETQYF. The CDR3 DNA follows: TGTGCCAGCAGCTTGAGACTAGCGGAACAAGAGACCCAGTACTTC.

The gene calls are TRBV14 and TRBJ1-1; no firm D call. The CDR3 spans 13 residues. V shed 2 bases and J shed 0 bases, with 4 bases lying between them. Germline CDR1 SGHDN, CDR2 FVKESK. Here the CDR3 DNA reads TGTGCCAGCAGCCAAACAGTGAACACTGAAGCTTTCTTT. Protein product: CASSQTVNTEAFF.

This chain uses TRBV4-1 with TRBJ2-1; 8 bases are a match to TRBD2. J gave up 8 bases and V 0 bases, and 12 bases lay outside the gene matches. This CDR3 region has 17 residues. Germline V lookup: CDR1 MGHRA, CDR2 YSYEKL. The CDR3 DNA sequence: TGCGCCAGCAGCCAAGATAAGTGGCGGGGGGAAGTGGATGAGCAGTTCTTC. This encodes CASSQDKWRGEVDEQFF.

This rearrangement joins TRBV7-9 to TRBJ1-2, with TRBD1 matching 7 bases. Germline values: CDR1 SEHNR, CDR2 FQNEAQ (reference sequence). The V and J ends lost 3 bases and 6 bases, in that order; junction bases with no gene match: 10. CDR3 length: 15 residues. CDR3 DNA sequence: TGTGCCAGCAGCTTGGGGACAGTGGGGGTAAATGGCTACACCTTC. It translates to CASSLGTVGVNGYTF.

The V call is TRBV19, the J call TRBJ1-1, with 11 bases fitting TRBD1. The junction had 4 bases not matched to a gene; V was cut back by 4 bases and J by 0 bases. This CDR3 has 16 amino acids. Germline CDR1 and CDR2: LNHDA and SQIVND (reference sequence). CDR3: CASSKGTGGLNTEAFF. CDR3 nucleotides: TGTGCCAGTAGTAAGGGGACAGGGGGTCTGAACACTGAAGCTTTCTTT.

The CDR3 nucleotides read TGTGCCAGCAGTTTTCAACAGGGGGAAGGCACTGAAGCTTTCTTT. Its translation is CASSFQQGEGTEAFF. The gene calls are TRBV6-5 and TRBJ1-1, with 8 bases lining up with TRBD1. CDR1 MNHEY and CDR2 SVGAGI come from the germline V gene. The CDR3 is 15 amino acids. The J segment lost 4 bases and the V segment lost 4 bases, leaving 8 bases of the junction unmatched.

The chain uses TRBV4-1 and TRBJ1-5, with 9 bases lining up with TRBD1. Trimming removed 1 base from V and 6 bases from J; junction bases left unmatched: 4. Germline CDR1 and CDR2: MGHRA and YSYEKL. The CDR3 is made up of 15 amino acids. CDR3 region: CASSQGGTGRQPQHF. The CDR3 DNA follows: TGCGCCAGCAGCCAAGGCGGGACAGGGCGTCAGCCCCAGCATTTT.

The J gene is TRBJ2-5, the V gene TRBV7-8, with a tentative D call TRBD1 (6 bases). The germline V gene encodes CDR1 SGHVS and CDR2 FQNEAQ. This CDR3 spans 16 amino acids. V was shortened by 3 bases and J by 5 bases, with 19 bases between the two germline ends. As DNA, the CDR3 is TGTGCCAGCAGCTTTAGGGCCCAGGGGTTGGGGGAGACCCAGTACTTC. As protein: CASSFRAQGLGETQYF. The variable domain in full, with the rest retrieved from reference TRBV7-8 and TRBJ2-5, is GAGVSQSPRYKVAKRGQDVALRCDPISGHVSLFWYQQALGQGPEFLTYFQNEAQLDKSGLPSDRFFAERPEGSVSTLKIQRTQQEDSAVYLCASSFRAQGLGETQYFGPGTRLLVL.

The chain employs TRBV30 and TRBJ2-1, with a tentative D call TRBD2 (5 bases). This CDR3 is built from 15 residues. V was clipped by 7 bases and J by 9 bases, with 25 bases between them. Germline CDR1 is GTSNPN and CDR2 is SVGIG (reference sequence). CDR3 sequence: CASGHGKASDTEQFF. The CDR3 DNA follows: TGTGCCTCCGGCCACGGGAAAGCTTCGGATACTGAGCAGTTCTTC. Variable domain in full (rest from reference TRBV30 and TRBJ2-1): SQTIHQWPATLVQPVGSPLSLECTVEGTSNPNLYWYRQAAGRGLQLLFYSVGIGQISSEVPQNLSASRPQDRQFILSSKKLLLSDSGFYLCASGHGKASDTEQFFGPGTRLTVL.

The chain recombines TRBV19 with TRBJ2-1, with D hard to call. CDR3 length: 15 amino acids. V was pared by 5 bases and J by 0 bases, with 11 bases between. CDR1 and CDR2 (germline): LNHDA, SQIVND (reference sequence). The CDR3, as DNA: TGTGCCAGTAGTCAAAGATTGAGCTCCTACAATGAGCAGTTCTTC. Its translation: CASSQRLSSYNEQFF.

V and J are TRBV5-8 and TRBJ1-1; D uncertain. The CDR3 is made up of 16 amino acids. Per germline, CDR1 SGHTS and CDR2 YDEGEE. The germline V and J ends were trimmed by 4 bases and 5 bases, with 21 bases remaining between them. The CDR3 nucleotides read TGTGCCAGCAGCCCTTGGCGGGGAAAAATGGGAACTGAAGCTTTCTTT. Protein sequence: CASSPWRGKMGTEAFF.

V and J are TRBV30 and TRBJ1-1; D is undetermined. CDR1 GTSNPN and CDR2 SVGIG come from the germline V gene (reference sequence). The CDR3 loop spans 12 amino acids. The CDR3 protein is CVVGRLNTEAFF. The DNA for the CDR3 is TGTGTCGTCGGCAGGTTGAACACTGAAGCTTTCTTT.

The chain couples TRBV3-1 (or the pseudogene TRBV3-2) to TRBJ1-4, with no clear D. This CDR3 comprises 13 residues. V lost 8 bases and J lost 4, with 11 bases in between. The germline V gene has CDR1 LGHDT and CDR2 YNNKEL (reference sequence). The CDR3 DNA follows: TGTGCCAGCTCTAGGTCATTTAATGAAAAACTGTTTTTT. This gives the protein CASSRSFNEKLFF.

V usage is TRBV29-1 and J usage is TRBJ1-5; D unresolved. This CDR3 region has 14 residues. V lost 0 bases to trimming and J lost 4 bases, with 10 bases between them. Germline V gene lookup returns CDR1 SQVTM and CDR2 ANQGSEA. The CDR3 region is CSVEDGGPNQPQHF. The CDR3 DNA follows: TGCAGCGTTGAAGATGGAGGGCCAAATCAGCCCCAGCATTTT.